The TCR beta chain under discussion was sequenced for a study of control samples from healthy donors and cancer patients. Germline CDR1 and CDR2: SGHRS and YFSETQ. The J segment lost 2 bases and the V segment lost 5 bases, leaving 13 bases of the junction unmatched. The CDR3 is made up of 17 amino acids. Sequenced by immunoSEQ multiplex PCR; TCRdb stores in-frame clones only, minus some. Here the sample spans 100,000 to 150,000 clones, 85% to 95% being singletons. The J gene is TRBJ1-2, the V gene TRBV5-1; 9 bases align to TRBD1. The sequencing sample was made of PBMCs. This TCR derives from a man older than 75 with head and neck cancer. The CDR3 sequence: CASRPRGTGTLNYGYTF. In DNA form, the CDR3 reads TGCGCCAGCAGACCGAGGGGGACAGGGACCCTAAACTATGGCTACACCTTC. The full variable domain, rest sourced from reference TRBV5-1 and TRBJ1-2, is KAGVTQTPRYLIKTRGQQVTLSCSPISGHRSVSWYQQTPGQGLQFLFEYFSETQRNKGNFPGRFSGRQFSNSRSEMNVSTLELGDSALYLCASRPRGTGTLNYGYTFGSGTRLTVV.